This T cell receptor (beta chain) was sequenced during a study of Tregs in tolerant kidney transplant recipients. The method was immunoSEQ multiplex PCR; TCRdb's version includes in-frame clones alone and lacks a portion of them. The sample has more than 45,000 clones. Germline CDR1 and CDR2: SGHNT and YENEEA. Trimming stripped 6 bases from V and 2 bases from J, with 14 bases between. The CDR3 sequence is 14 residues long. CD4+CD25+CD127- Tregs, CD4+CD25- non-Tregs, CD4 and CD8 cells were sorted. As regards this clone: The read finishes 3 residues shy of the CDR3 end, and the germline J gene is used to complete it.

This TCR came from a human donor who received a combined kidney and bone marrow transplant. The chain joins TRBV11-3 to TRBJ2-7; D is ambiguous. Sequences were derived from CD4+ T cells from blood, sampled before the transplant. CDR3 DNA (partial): TGTGCCAGCAGTCTAGGCGCGGCTGCCTACGAG. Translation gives CASSLGAAAYE. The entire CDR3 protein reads CASSLGAAAYEQYF.